This TCR beta chain is from a study of shared clonotypes between healthy human individuals. Study results and limitations: An expected dependence of interdonor clonotype sharing on sequencing depth was noted. It was the few donors that limited the genetic and exposure-history diversity represented.

Trimming pared 1 base from V and 0 bases from J, leaving 17 bases between. This CDR3 spans 18 amino acids. Germline CDR1 and CDR2: MNHEY and SMNVEV (reference sequence). About this clone itself: The antigen remains undetermined.

Original processing notes: In the immunoSEQ data, sequences were junction-only and lacked quality scores, so filtering differed. Assay used: immunoSEQ multiplex PCR; TCRdb lists only in-frame clones, some missing. That table supplies the V and J calls and clone size; D and trimming were determined from the DNA. In the table there are 1,400,000 or so clones, 98% to 99% of which are singletons. The V and J genes are TRBV27 and TRBJ2-3, with D possibly being TRBD2 (6 bases). The sequence was collected from a man aged 30 to 39 in good health. Sequencing was done on a sample of naive CD4+ T cells sorted from blood. This sample's subset: CD45RA+ positively selected. CDR3 amino acids: CASSLFPPRGPSTDTQYF. CDR3 nucleotide sequence: TGTGCCAGCAGTTTATTTCCCCCGCGGGGTCCTAGCACAGATACGCAGTATTTT.